This TCR beta chain originates from a study of blood T cells in healthy people across ages. Points from the study as a whole: Those diversity estimates obtained from one million T cells were thought to be underestimates. Unsorted PBMCs prevented conclusive naive versus antigen-experienced comparison.

It was with a sample-barcoded 5' primer and a J-beta primer mix that a second PCR of roughly 7 to 12 cycles was run. Each cDNA molecule was tagged by a template-switch adaptor that had 12 random nucleotides. TCRdb passed the 5' RACE reads through MiXCR, listing each CDR3 protein once. There are roughly 1.6 million distinct CDR3 sequences in the sample; about 31% occur only once, and around 11% lies in the top ten. This clonotype was seen more than once but under ten times. Its specificity is not known. Each sample yielded at least 5 micrograms of PBMC total RNA. Germline V gene data show CDR1 as SEHNR and CDR2 as FQNEAQ (reference sequence). This CDR3 region has 17 residues. V shed 5 bases and J shed 1 base, with 20 bases lying between them.

The specimen sequenced was blood. V is TRBV7-9 and J is TRBJ1-2, with a possible D match to TRBD1 (6 bases). The sequence derives from a woman under 40 in good health. CDR3 protein: CASSAQAPGGLNYGYTF. CDR3 in DNA: TGTGCCAGCAGCGCACAAGCCCCGGGGGGCCTTAACTATGGCTACACCTTC.